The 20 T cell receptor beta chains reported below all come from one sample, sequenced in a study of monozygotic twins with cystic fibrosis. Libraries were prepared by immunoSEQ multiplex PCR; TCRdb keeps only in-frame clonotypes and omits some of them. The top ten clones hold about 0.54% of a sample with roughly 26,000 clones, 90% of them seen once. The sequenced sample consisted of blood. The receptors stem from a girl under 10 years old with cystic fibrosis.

The CDR3 coding sequence is TGTGCCAGCTCACCGCCGGGCCGCTCTGGAAACACCATATATTTT. Translating gives CASSPPGRSGNTIYF. This chain connects TRBV18 to TRBJ1-3; D is uncertain. Trimming stripped 3 bases from V and 0 bases from J, with 9 bases between. The CDR3 is 15 residues long. CDR1 KGHSH and CDR2 LQKENI come from the germline V gene.

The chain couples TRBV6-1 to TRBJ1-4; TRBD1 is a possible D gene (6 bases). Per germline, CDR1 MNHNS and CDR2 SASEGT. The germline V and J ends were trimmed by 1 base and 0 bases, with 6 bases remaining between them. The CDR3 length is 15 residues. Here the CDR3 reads CASSEDRATNEKLFF. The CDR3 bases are TGTGCCAGCAGTGAAGACAGGGCAACTAATGAAAAACTGTTTTTT.

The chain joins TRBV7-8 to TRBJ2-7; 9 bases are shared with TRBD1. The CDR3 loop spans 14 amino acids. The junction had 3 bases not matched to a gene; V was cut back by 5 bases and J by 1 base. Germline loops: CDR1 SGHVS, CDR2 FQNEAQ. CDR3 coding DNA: TGTGCCAGCAGCCAGGGACAGGGATCCTACGAGCAGTACTTC. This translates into CASSQGQGSYEQYF.

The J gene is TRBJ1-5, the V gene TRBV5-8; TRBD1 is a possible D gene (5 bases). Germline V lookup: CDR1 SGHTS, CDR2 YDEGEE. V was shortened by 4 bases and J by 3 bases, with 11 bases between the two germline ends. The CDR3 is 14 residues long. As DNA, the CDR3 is TGTGCCAGCAGCGATAGGACAACCAATCAGCCCCAGCATTTT. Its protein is CASSDRTTNQPQHF.

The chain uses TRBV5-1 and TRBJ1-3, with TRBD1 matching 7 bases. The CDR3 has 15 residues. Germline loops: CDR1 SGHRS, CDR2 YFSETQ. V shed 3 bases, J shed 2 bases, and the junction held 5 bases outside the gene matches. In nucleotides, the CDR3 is TGCGCCAGCAGCTCCGGGACAGCCACTGGAAACACCATATATTTT. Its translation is CASSSGTATGNTIYF.

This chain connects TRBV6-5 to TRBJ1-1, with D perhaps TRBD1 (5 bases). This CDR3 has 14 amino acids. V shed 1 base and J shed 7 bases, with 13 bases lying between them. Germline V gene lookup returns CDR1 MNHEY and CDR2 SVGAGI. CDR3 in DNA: TGTGCCAGCAGTTACTTCCGGGGCCGAAGTGAAGCTTTCTTT. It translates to CASSYFRGRSEAFF.

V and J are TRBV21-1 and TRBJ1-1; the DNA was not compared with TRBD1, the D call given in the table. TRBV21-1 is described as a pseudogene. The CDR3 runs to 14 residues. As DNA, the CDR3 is TGTGCCAGCAACACTCGAACAGGGAACACTGAAGCTTTCTTT. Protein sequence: CASNTRTGNTEAFF.

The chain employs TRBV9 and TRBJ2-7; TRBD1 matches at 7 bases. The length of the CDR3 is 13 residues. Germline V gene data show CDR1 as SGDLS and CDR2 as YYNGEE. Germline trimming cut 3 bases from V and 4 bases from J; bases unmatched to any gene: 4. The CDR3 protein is CASSGQGSYEQYF. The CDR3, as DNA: TGTGCCAGCAGCGGACAGGGTTCGTACGAGCAGTACTTC.

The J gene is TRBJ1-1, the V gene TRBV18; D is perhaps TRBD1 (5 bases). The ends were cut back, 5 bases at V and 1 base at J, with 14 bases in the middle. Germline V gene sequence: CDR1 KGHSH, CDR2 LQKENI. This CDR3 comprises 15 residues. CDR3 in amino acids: CASSWKGSWNTEAFF. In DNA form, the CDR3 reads TGTGCCAGCTCATGGAAGGGGAGCTGGAACACTGAAGCTTTCTTT.

CDR3 residues: CAWSVAGGVTYEQYF. Written as DNA, the CDR3 is TGTGCCTGGAGTGTGGCGGGGGGGGTAACCTACGAGCAGTACTTC. The V gene is TRBV30, the J gene TRBJ2-7; 9 bases are a match to TRBD2. The CDR3 runs 15 residues. With 0 bases clipped from V and 2 bases from J, the junction kept 5 bases outside the gene matches. CDR1 and CDR2 from the germline V gene are GTSNPN and SVGIG (reference sequence).

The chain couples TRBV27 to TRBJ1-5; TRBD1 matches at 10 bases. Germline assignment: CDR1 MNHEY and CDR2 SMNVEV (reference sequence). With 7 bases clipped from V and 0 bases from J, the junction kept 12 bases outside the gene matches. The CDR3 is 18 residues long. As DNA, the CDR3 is TGTGCCAGCATCAACCGGGACAGGGGTCCCCTTAGCAATCAGCCCCAGCATTTT. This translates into CASINRDRGPLSNQPQHF.

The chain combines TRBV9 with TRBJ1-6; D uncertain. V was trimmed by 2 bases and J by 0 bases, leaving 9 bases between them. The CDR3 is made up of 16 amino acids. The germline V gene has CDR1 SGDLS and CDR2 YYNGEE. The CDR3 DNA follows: TGTGCCAGCAGCGTTATGCCGAGCTCCTATAATTCACCCCTCCACTTT. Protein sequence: CASSVMPSSYNSPLHF.

CDR3 coding DNA: TGCGCCAGCAGCCCGACAGGGGTAAGCGAAAAACTGTTTTTT. This encodes CASSPTGVSEKLFF. J is TRBJ1-4 and V is TRBV5-1; TRBD1 matches 8 bases. Germline V lookup: CDR1 SGHRS, CDR2 YFSETQ. V shed 4 bases and J 8 bases; nucleotides not matched to a gene: 7. This CDR3 has 14 amino acids.

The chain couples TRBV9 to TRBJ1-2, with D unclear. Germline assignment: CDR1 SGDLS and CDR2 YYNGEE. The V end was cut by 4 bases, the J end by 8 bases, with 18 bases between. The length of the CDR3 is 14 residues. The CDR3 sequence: CASSLLDAGGGYTF. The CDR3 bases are TGTGCCAGCAGCCTTCTGGACGCGGGAGGAGGCTACACCTTC.

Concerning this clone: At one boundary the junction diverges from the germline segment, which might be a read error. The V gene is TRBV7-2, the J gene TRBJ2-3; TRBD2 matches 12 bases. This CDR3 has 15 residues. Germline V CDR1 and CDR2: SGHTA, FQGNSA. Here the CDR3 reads CASSLAGGRTDTQYF. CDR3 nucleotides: TGTGCCAGCAGCCTAGCGGGGGGGCGCACAGATACGCAGTATTTT.

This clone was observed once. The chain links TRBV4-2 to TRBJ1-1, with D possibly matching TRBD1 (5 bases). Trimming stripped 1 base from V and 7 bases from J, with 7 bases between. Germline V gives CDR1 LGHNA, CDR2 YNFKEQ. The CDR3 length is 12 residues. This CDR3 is CASSQVGREAFF. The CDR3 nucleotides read TGTGCCAGCAGCCAAGTGGGGCGTGAAGCTTTCTTT.

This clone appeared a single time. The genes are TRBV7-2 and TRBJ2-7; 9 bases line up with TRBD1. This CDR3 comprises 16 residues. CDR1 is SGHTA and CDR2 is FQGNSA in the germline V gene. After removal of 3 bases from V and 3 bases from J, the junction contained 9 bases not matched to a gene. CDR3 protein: CASSFTGTGLFYEQYF. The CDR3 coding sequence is TGTGCCAGCAGCTTCACCGGGACAGGGCTATTCTACGAGCAGTACTTC. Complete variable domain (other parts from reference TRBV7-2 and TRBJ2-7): GAGVSQSPSNKVTEKGKDVELRCDPISGHTALYWYRQSLGQGLEFLIYFQGNSAPDKSGLPSDRFSAERTGGSVSTLTIQRTQQEDSAVYLCASSFTGTGLFYEQYFGPGTRLTVT.

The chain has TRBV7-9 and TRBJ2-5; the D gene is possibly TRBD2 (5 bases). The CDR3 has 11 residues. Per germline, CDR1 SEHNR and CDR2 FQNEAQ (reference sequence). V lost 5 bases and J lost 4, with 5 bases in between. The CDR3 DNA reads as TGTGCCAGCAGCGAGGGAGAGACCCAGTACTTC. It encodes CASSEGETQYF.

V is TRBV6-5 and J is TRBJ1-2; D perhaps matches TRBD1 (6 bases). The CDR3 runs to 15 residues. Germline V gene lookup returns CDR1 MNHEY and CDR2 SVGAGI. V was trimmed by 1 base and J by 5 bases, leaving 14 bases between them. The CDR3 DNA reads TGTGCCAGCAGTTACTGGGGGGGCGTTGAGTATGGCTACACCTTC. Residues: CASSYWGGVEYGYTF.

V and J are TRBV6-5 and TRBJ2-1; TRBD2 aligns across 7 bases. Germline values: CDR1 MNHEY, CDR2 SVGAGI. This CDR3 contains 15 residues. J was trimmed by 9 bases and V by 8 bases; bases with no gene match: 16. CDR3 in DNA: TGTGCCAGCGTCGGAGGGAGCGGGGAAACGGGTGAGCAGTTCTTC. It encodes CASVGGSGETGEQFF.